Listed below are T cell receptor beta chains from one sample, sequenced in a study of blood T cell repertoires in COVID-19. TCRdb's table, derived via immunoSEQ multiplex PCR, lists solely in-frame clones and lacks some. The sample contains 130,000 to 150,000 clones, around 87% of which appear only once. The sequenced material came from PBMCs or T cells enriched from blood (not recorded which). These receptor sequences come from a man aged 60 to 69 who had recovered from COVID-19. CDR3s include the opening cysteine and the closing phenylalanine or tryptophan. Fields, in order: V gene, J gene, D gene, clone size, CDR3 protein, CDR3 DNA. A D gene is named only where the DNA matches it firmly. Clone size appears in some rows only: once, few, many, or a class for an expanded clone.

TRBV28	TRBJ2-2	TRBD1	NA	CASSSDRAYTGELFF	TGTGCCAGCAGTTCGGACAGGGCGTATACCGGGGAGCTGTTTTTT
TRBV11-3	TRBJ1-4	NA	NA	CASSLFRDTGTNEKLFF	TGTGCCAGCAGCTTATTCCGGGACACCGGCACTAATGAAAAACTGTTTTTT
TRBV5-4	TRBJ1-1	TRBD1	NA	CASTDRGNTEAFF	TGTGCCAGCACGGACAGGGGGAACACTGAAGCTTTCTTT
TRBV7-9	TRBJ2-5	TRBD1	NA	CASSSGQGRETQYF	TGTGCCAGCAGCTCTGGACAGGGGCGGGAGACCCAGTACTTC
TRBV7-9	TRBJ2-7	TRBD2	few	CASSLGGAGPSGEQYF	TGTGCCAGCAGCTTAGGGGGAGCGGGACCGTCCGGCGAGCAGTACTTC
TRBV10-3	TRBJ1-2	TRBD1	NA	CAISARDRNYGYTF	TGTGCCATCAGTGCTAGGGACAGAAACTATGGCTACACCTTC
TRBV28	TRBJ2-4	NA	NA	CASSTYLGAKNIQYF	TGTGCCAGCAGTACTTACCTAGGAGCCAAAAACATTCAGTACTTC
TRBV2	TRBJ1-5	TRBD1	NA	CASSYGTASNQPQHF	TGTGCCAGCAGCTACGGGACAGCGAGCAATCAGCCCCAGCATTTT
TRBV11-2	TRBJ2-1	TRBD2	NA	CASSFAGGPGNEQFF	TGTGCCAGCAGCTTTGCGGGGGGGCCGGGCAATGAGCAGTTCTTC
TRBV29-1	TRBJ2-7	TRBD2	NA	CSASPGGLYEQYF	TGCAGCGCCTCACCGGGAGGGCTCTACGAGCAGTACTTC
TRBV30	TRBJ1-3	TRBD1	few	CAWRGDSPGNTIYF	TGTGCCTGGAGAGGGGACAGCCCTGGAAACACCATATATTTT
TRBV2	TRBJ2-3	NA	NA	CASRRGDTQYF	TGTGCCAGCAGAAGGGGGGATACGCAGTATTTT
TRBV15	TRBJ1-5	NA	once	CATSRAHRGGQPQHF	TGTGCCACCAGCAGAGCTCATAGGGGGGGACAGCCCCAGCATTTT